This T cell receptor (beta chain) came from a study of somatic mutations in cytotoxic T cells in rheumatoid arthritis. Study-level information: Flow cytometry sorted some V beta antibody-stained T-cell populations to nearly 100% purity, V beta1+ cells among them being sequenced for TCRB.

Overall study results and limits: With age, CD8+ clonality increased in rheumatoid arthritis patients, whereas no such increase appeared in healthy controls.

Purity of the CD4+ and CD8+ cells, isolated by positive magnetic bead selection, was checked by flow cytometry. The CDR3 length is 15 residues. V was shortened by 5 bases and J by 1 base, with 13 bases between the two germline ends. The germline gives CDR1 SEHNR, CDR2 FQNEAQ (reference sequence). In the case of this clone: Its target is not known.

In the original processing: Published virus-specific TCRB sequences were rarely matched by patient CD8+ clones larger than 1%. Using immunoSEQ multiplex PCR, the repertoire was profiled, and TCRdb retains in-frame clones only, with some absent. That table supplies the V and J calls and clone size; D and trimming were determined from the DNA. This sample has some 16,000 clones, with approximately 75% found just once. What was sequenced was CD8+ T cells sorted from blood. This clonotype originated in an adult with rheumatoid arthritis. This rearrangement joins TRBV7-9 to TRBJ2-3; no definite D call. The CDR3, as DNA: TGTGCCAGCAGCCCCCTCGTCCCGGGCACAGATACGCAGTATTTT. It codes for CASSPLVPGTDTQYF.